A single sample is the source of the 10 T cell receptor beta chains below, sequenced in a study of blood T cell repertoires in COVID-19. Sequenced by immunoSEQ multiplex PCR; TCRdb stores in-frame clones only, minus some. The sample includes 70,000 or so clones, 90% of them seen just once. Input material: peripheral blood. The receptors here all came from a woman younger than 35 with acute or convalescent COVID-19.

V is TRBV2 and J is TRBJ1-1; the D is unclear. V lost 6 bases and J 0 bases, leaving 11 bases between the germline ends. CDR1 is SNHLY and CDR2 is FYNNEI in the germline V gene. The length of the CDR3 is 14 residues. The CDR3 bases are TGTGCCAGCAGCTCGGAGGTCCTGAACACTGAAGCTTTCTTT. This gives the protein CASSSEVLNTEAFF.

The chain employs TRBV30 and TRBJ2-7, with 7 bases matching TRBD1. The CDR3 has 15 amino acids. Germline trimming cut 2 bases from V and 5 bases from J; bases unmatched to any gene: 12. Germline-derived CDR1 and CDR2 are GTSNPN and SVGIG (reference sequence). The chain's CDR3 is CAWSLGAGGWDEQYF. CDR3 nucleotide sequence: TGTGCCTGGAGTTTAGGGGCAGGGGGTTGGGACGAGCAGTACTTC.

This chain joins TRBV7-8 and TRBJ2-1; 10 positions agree with TRBD1. Germline CDR1 and CDR2: SGHVS and FQNEAQ. V lost 5 bases to trimming and J lost 8 bases; unmatched junction nucleotides: 9. The CDR3 runs 15 residues. DNA for the CDR3: TGTGCCAGCAGCCGAAGACAGGGGGCTAAGGATGAGCAGTTCTTC. It is translated as CASSRRQGAKDEQFF.

V is TRBV20-1 and J is TRBJ2-7, with D possibly matching TRBD2 (6 bases). Germline CDR1 reads DFQATT; CDR2 reads SNEGSKA (reference sequence). The CDR3 consists of 14 residues. Trimming shortened V by 3 bases and J by 3 bases, and 15 bases separated the two germline ends. CDR3 sequence: CSASGGGLDYEQYF. For the CDR3, the DNA is TGCAGTGCTAGTGGGGGAGGCCTAGACTACGAGCAGTACTTC.

This sequence joins TRBV19 and TRBJ1-1; 9 bases map to TRBD1. CDR1 LNHDA and CDR2 SQIVND come from the germline V gene (reference sequence). Trimming cost V 5 bases and J 1 base; bases outside gene matches: 8. The CDR3 contains 16 residues. The CDR3, as DNA: TGTGCCAGTAGTTGGGGGACAGGGATCACGAACACTGAAGCTTTCTTT. It encodes CASSWGTGITNTEAFF.

The chain uses TRBV25-1 and TRBJ1-1, with a possible D match to TRBD1 (6 bases). Trimming left V 7 bases short and J 1 base short, with 10 bases between. The CDR3 runs to 13 residues. Germline V gene data show CDR1 as MGHDK and CDR2 as SYGVNS. CDR3 DNA: TGTGCCAGCAAGGGGGGGTGGAACACTGAAGCTTTCTTT. Translating gives CASKGGWNTEAFF.

The chain couples TRBV7-2 to TRBJ1-1, with 7 bases that match TRBD1. Trimming cost V 0 bases and J 3 bases; bases outside gene matches: 7. CDR1 and CDR2 from the germline V gene are SGHTA and FQGNSA. CDR3 length: 16 amino acids. The CDR3 here is CASSLALQGSYTEAFF. CDR3 coding DNA: TGTGCCAGCAGCTTAGCACTACAGGGGTCTTACACTGAAGCTTTCTTT. The entire variable domain, with the rest obtained from reference TRBV7-2 and TRBJ1-1, is as follows: GAGVSQSPSNKVTEKGKDVELRCDPISGHTALYWYRQSLGQGLEFLIYFQGNSAPDKSGLPSDRFSAERTGGSVSTLTIQRTQQEDSAVYLCASSLALQGSYTEAFFGQGTRLTVV.

This rearrangement joins TRBV20-1 to TRBJ1-5; a possible D gene is TRBD1 (5 bases). V was clipped by 3 bases and J by 4 bases, with 10 bases between them. Germline V CDR1 and CDR2: DFQATT, SNEGSKA (reference sequence). The CDR3 extends over 13 amino acids. The CDR3 reads CSASGGRNQPQHF. The CDR3, as DNA: TGCAGTGCTAGTGGGGGGAGGAATCAGCCCCAGCATTTT.

The rearrangement uses TRBV7-2 and TRBJ2-7; D gene ambiguous. Germline-derived CDR1 and CDR2 are SGHTA and FQGNSA. Trimming stripped 2 bases from V and 7 bases from J, with 18 bases between. The CDR3 has 15 residues. This CDR3 reads CASSLTGSSYWEQYF. DNA for the CDR3: TGTGCCAGCAGCTTAACGGGTAGCTCCTACTGGGAGCAGTACTTC.

The chain links TRBV30 to TRBJ1-1; TRBD1 matches at 7 bases. The V segment lost 3 bases and the J segment 5 bases; nucleotides outside the gene matches: 9. CDR1 is GTSNPN, CDR2 SVGIG, per germline (reference sequence). The CDR3 runs 14 residues. The CDR3 loop reads CAWSPDRDGTEAFF. The CDR3 bases are TGTGCCTGGAGCCCAGACAGGGACGGTACTGAAGCTTTCTTT.